This TCR beta chain was retrieved from a study of graft-versus-host responses after intestinal transplantation. About the study: Each of the recipients got a multivisceral, liver-intestinal, or isolated intestinal transplant. All recipients got anti-thymocyte globulin induction, then tacrolimus and steroids for approximately 3 years. Overall study results and limits: GvH clones appeared in recipient marrow, some first in ileum or blood. Researchers found peak circulating GvH clone levels linked to early post-transplant HvG declines.

Some clones are missing from TCRdb's copy, which holds only in-frame ones; the method was immunoSEQ multiplex PCR. The table has roughly 39,000 clones, about 95% seen once; the top ten hold over 0.2%. Germline V CDR1 and CDR2: SGHVS, FQNEAQ. CDR3 length: 18 amino acids. V lost 1 base and J lost 5; bases outside the gene matches: 16. Of note for this clone: Antigen specificity is unknown.

The source was unstimulated CD8+ T cells sorted from spleen or lymph node cells, collected before transplant. The chain employs TRBV7-8 and TRBJ1-1; TRBD1 matches at 7 bases. This TCR derives from a human donor who was the organ donor for an intestinal transplant. In DNA, the CDR3 is TGTGCCAGCAGCTTAGGTCCTCCCGGACAGGTGAAATGGACTGAAGCTTTCTTT. Its protein product is CASSLGPPGQVKWTEAFF.